The 22 T cell receptor beta chains reported below all come from one sample, sequenced in a study of CD8+ T cells in alopecia areata. cDNA prepared by RNA extraction and subsequent reverse transcription served as the template for sequencing. TCRdb's copy holds only in-frame clones and misses some; the assay was immunoSEQ multiplex PCR. This sample yields over 10,000 clones, of which 60% are seen a single time; about a fifth belongs to the top ten. Peripheral blood and lesional scalp punch biopsies were taken from alopecia areata patients. Specimen: skin. The origin of the receptors is a human donor with alopecia areata.

V usage is TRBV2 and J usage is TRBJ2-1, with 11 bases lining up with TRBD2. CDR3 size: 16 residues. Germline values: CDR1 SNHLY, CDR2 FYNNEI. Trimming took 1 base from V and 8 from J; bases not matched to a gene: 7. In nucleotides, the CDR3 is TGTGCCAGCAGTGAAGGGCTAGCGGGAGGAATAGATGAGCAGTTCTTC. Protein product: CASSEGLAGGIDEQFF.

The CDR3 region has the DNA TGTGCCAGCAGCCAATTAGGGACGGTCCACGAGCAGTACTTC. Translating gives CASSQLGTVHEQYF. The J gene is TRBJ2-5, the V gene TRBV14, with D perhaps matching TRBD1 or TRBD2 (5 bases each). The J call could be wrong; TRBJ2-7 is a better fit for the DNA end. This CDR3 spans 14 amino acids. Germline CDR1 and CDR2: SGHDN and FVKESK.

The rearrangement links TRBV9 to TRBJ2-2; D not resolved. The ends were cut back, 4 bases at V and 8 bases at J, with 15 bases in the middle. Germline CDR1 SGDLS, CDR2 YYNGEE. This CDR3 comprises 14 residues. The CDR3 nucleotides are TGTGCCAGCAGCCCAGAACCCACTTCTGGGGAGCTGTTTTTT. This gives the protein CASSPEPTSGELFF. The full variable domain, with the rest looked up from reference TRBV9 and TRBJ2-2, is DSGVTQTPKHLITATGQRVTLRCSPRSGDLSVYWYQQSLDQGLQFLIQYYNGEERAKGNILERFSAQQFPDLHSELNLSSLELGDSALYFCASSPEPTSGELFFGEGSRLTVL.

This clone has just a few counts. V usage is TRBV4-2 and J usage is TRBJ1-4; 11 bases are shared with TRBD1. This CDR3 is built from 17 residues. Trimming at V came to 1 base and at J to 1 base, leaving 2 bases not matched to a gene. Looked up from germline, CDR1 is LGHNA and CDR2 is YNFKEQ. The CDR3 sequence is CASSQADRGLTNEKLFF. The CDR3 DNA follows: TGTGCCAGCAGCCAAGCGGACAGGGGGCTAACTAATGAAAAACTGTTTTTT.

V and J are TRBV28 and TRBJ2-3, with 10 bases fitting TRBD1. V lost 8 bases to trimming and J lost 6 bases; unmatched junction nucleotides: 5. The length of the CDR3 is 13 residues. Germline CDR1 and CDR2: MDHEN and SYDVKM. CDR3 residues: CASLRQGADTQYF. The DNA of the CDR3 is TGTGCCAGCCTCAGACAGGGGGCGGATACGCAGTATTTT.

This clone appeared a single time. The CDR3 coding sequence is TGTGCCAGCAGCGGGACCCGCTCGGTTGCGGGAGCCAATGAGCAGTTCTTC. Translating gives CASSGTRSVAGANEQFF. The V gene is TRBV9, the J gene TRBJ2-1; the match to TRBD2 covers 7 bases. CDR3 length equals 17 residues. The junction had 15 bases not matched to a gene; V was cut back by 3 bases and J by 6 bases. The germline gives CDR1 SGDLS, CDR2 YYNGEE.

This clone showed up just a few times. The rearrangement joins TRBV6-4 to TRBJ2-3; weak D call: TRBD1 (6 bases). V was trimmed by 0 bases and J by 0 bases, leaving 7 bases between them. The CDR3 length is 15 residues. Germline V lookup: CDR1 MRHNA, CDR2 SNTAGT. The CDR3 DNA is TGTGCCAGCAGTGACTCGAGGGGGAGCACAGATACGCAGTATTTT. Translated: CASSDSRGSTDTQYF.

Written as DNA, the CDR3 is TGTGCCAGTAGTCCAACTAGCGGGAGTTATGATGAGCAGTTCTTC. It specifies CASSPTSGSYDEQFF. V is TRBV19 and J is TRBJ2-1; 11 nucleotides align to TRBD2. The J segment lost 8 bases and the V segment lost 5 bases, leaving 8 bases of the junction unmatched. The CDR3 covers 15 residues. Germline CDR1 reads LNHDA; CDR2 reads SQIVND (reference sequence).

The chain joins TRBV28 to TRBJ1-5; 7 bases match TRBD1. V shed 2 bases, J shed 5 bases, and the junction held 3 bases outside the gene matches. Germline V lookup: CDR1 MDHEN, CDR2 SYDVKM. CDR3 length: 14 amino acids. CDR3 amino acids: CASSLIQGDQPQHF. The CDR3, as DNA: TGTGCCAGCAGTTTAATCCAGGGGGATCAGCCCCAGCATTTT.

V gene TRBV5-1 combines with J gene TRBJ2-1; 7 bases map to TRBD2. The trim removed 6 bases at V and 5 bases at J, leaving 11 bases unmatched. Germline assignment: CDR1 SGHRS and CDR2 YFSETQ. The CDR3 runs 15 residues. The CDR3 nucleotides are TGCGCCAGCAATGTAGCGGGTCTCGCCGACAATGAGCAGTTCTTC. It encodes CASNVAGLADNEQFF.

The V gene is TRBV25-1, the J gene TRBJ1-1; D is unresolved. The CDR3 spans 15 residues. The germline gives CDR1 MGHDK, CDR2 SYGVNS. The germline V and J ends were trimmed by 3 bases and 3 bases, with 14 bases remaining between them. DNA for the CDR3: TGTGCCAGCAGTGATGGGTCTAGCTCCTACACTGAAGCTTTCTTT. This encodes CASSDGSSSYTEAFF.

This clone showed up just a few times. The chain uses TRBV30 and TRBJ2-5; 9 nucleotides line up with TRBD2. Germline CDR1 and CDR2: GTSNPN and SVGIG (reference sequence). J was trimmed by 7 bases and V by 0 bases; bases with no gene match: 3. The CDR3 runs 13 residues. The CDR3, as DNA: TGTGCCTGGAGTGTACTAGCGGGCGGGACCCAGTACTTC. It codes for CAWSVLAGGTQYF. Full variable domain (remainder filled in from reference TRBV30 and TRBJ2-5): SQTIHQWPATLVQPVGSPLSLECTVEGTSNPNLYWYRQAAGRGLQLLFYSVGIGQISSEVPQNLSASRPQDRQFILSSKKLLLSDSGFYLCAWSVLAGGTQYFGPGTRLLVL.

In this sample, this clone turned up once. V usage is TRBV5-1 and J usage is TRBJ2-5, with D possibly matching TRBD1 (5 bases). V was cut by 1 base and J by 4 bases, with 8 bases left in between. This CDR3 spans 13 amino acids. Per the germline V gene, CDR1 is SGHRS and CDR2 is YFSETQ. The CDR3 nucleotides are TGCGCCAGCAGCTTGTGGCAGGGAGAGACCCAGTACTTC. Amino acids: CASSLWQGETQYF.

This rearrangement joins TRBV19 to TRBJ2-1; D may match TRBD1 or TRBD2 (5 bases each). Germline CDR1 reads LNHDA; CDR2 reads SQIVND (reference sequence). This CDR3 contains 15 residues. V was clipped by 0 bases and J by 11 bases, with 17 bases between them. Here the CDR3 DNA reads TGTGCCAGTAGTATAGATGGGACCCCAGGTCGGCAGCAGTTCTTC. This encodes CASSIDGTPGRQQFF.

The chain joins TRBV5-4 to TRBJ2-2; D remains unclear. V lost 1 base and J lost 10, with 8 bases in between. The CDR3 length is 12 residues. Germline V gives CDR1 SGHNT, CDR2 YYREEE (reference sequence). CDR3 DNA sequence: TGTGCCAGCAGCTTGTTGGATTTGGAGCTGTTTTTT. This sequence encodes CASSLLDLELFF.

This clone has only a few counts. The chain combines TRBV28 with TRBJ2-1, with D possibly TRBD2 on 6 matching bases. V was cut by 5 bases and J by 4 bases, with 15 bases left in between. The length of the CDR3 is 15 residues. CDR1 and CDR2 (germline): MDHEN, SYDVKM. For the CDR3, the DNA is TGTGCCAGCAGTCTCCTGGGGGGAGATTACAATGAGCAGTTCTTC. Protein product: CASSLLGGDYNEQFF.

This clone was detected a few times. The genes are TRBV6-1 and TRBJ2-7; D is perhaps TRBD1 or TRBD2 (5 bases each). Looked up from germline, CDR1 is MNHNS and CDR2 is SASEGT. CDR3 length equals 15 residues. Trimming stripped 6 bases from V and 1 base from J, with 16 bases between. In DNA form, the CDR3 reads TGTGCCAGCAGCCTACGAGGGGCAGGTTCCTACGAGCAGTACTTC. This gives the protein CASSLRGAGSYEQYF.

By share, this clone ranks as medium-sized. The rearrangement joins TRBV10-3 to TRBJ1-3, with 9 bases lining up with TRBD1. The CDR3 has 15 residues. Trimming removed 8 bases from V and 0 bases from J; junction bases left unmatched: 5. The germline CDR1 and CDR2 sequences are ENHRY and SYGVKD. CDR3 residues: CAIAGQGVSGNTIYF. The DNA of the CDR3 is TGTGCCATCGCGGGACAGGGCGTCTCTGGAAACACCATATATTTT.

In this sample, this clone turned up a few times. This chain connects TRBV5-1 to TRBJ2-2; 7 bases map to TRBD2. After removal of 2 bases from V and 6 bases from J, the junction contained 10 bases not matched to a gene. The CDR3 has 16 amino acids. CDR1 is SGHRS, CDR2 YFSETQ, per germline. The CDR3 bases are TGCGCCAGCAGCTTTCGACAAGCGGGAAGGGCCGGGGAGCTGTTTTTT. It yields the protein CASSFRQAGRAGELFF.

The rearrangement joins TRBV28 to TRBJ2-7; D is unresolved. Trimming took 8 bases from V and 4 from J, leaving 18 bases between them. Germline CDR1 MDHEN, CDR2 SYDVKM. This CDR3 contains 14 residues. The CDR3 DNA follows: TGTGCCAGCGGTGTCTCCGGCGGACCTTACGAGCAGTACTTC. Its translation is CASGVSGGPYEQYF.

V usage is TRBV5-4 and J usage is TRBJ2-5; 8 bases are a match to TRBD1. With 1 base clipped from V and 4 bases from J, the junction kept 6 bases outside the gene matches. CDR1 is SGHNT and CDR2 is YYREEE in the germline V gene (reference sequence). CDR3 size: 15 residues. The CDR3 sequence: CASSLQQGARETQYF. The CDR3 nucleotides read TGTGCCAGCAGCTTGCAGCAGGGGGCGAGAGAGACCCAGTACTTC.

This clone appeared a few times. The rearrangement joins TRBV19 to TRBJ2-4; 8 positions match TRBD2. This CDR3 is 14 amino acids long. V lost 9 bases to trimming and J lost 7 bases; unmatched junction nucleotides: 11. Looked up from germline, CDR1 is LNHDA and CDR2 is SQIVND (reference sequence). The CDR3 region has the DNA TGTGCCAGCAGTCCAGCGGGGGACTTTAACATTCAGTACTTC. It yields the protein CASSPAGDFNIQYF.